Each of the 13 T cell receptor beta chains below was sequenced from the same sample in a study of CD8 T cells in ankylosing spondylitis. Antigens of these TCRs are unknown. Broader study findings: Characteristic, it appeared, of ankylosing spondylitis blood was a TCR beta motif of eight or nine highly homologous variants.

Each CDR3 protein is one row after TCRdb ran MiXCR on the 5' RACE reads. The repertoire consists of almost 400,000 distinct CDR3 sequences, with about a fifth occurring once and the leading ten covering roughly 16%. Material: blood, either unsorted or a sorted T cell fraction (not recorded which). All receptors come from a male donor with ankylosing spondylitis.

This chain links TRBV7-8 with TRBJ2-2, with no clear D. Germline CDR1 and CDR2: SGHVS and FQNEAQ. The V end was cut by 5 bases, the J end by 3 bases, with 16 bases between. The CDR3 spans 16 residues. This CDR3 is CASSLRTLGYTGELFF. The DNA of the CDR3 is TGTGCCAGCAGCCTAAGGACCCTAGGTTACACCGGGGAGCTGTTTTTT.

The rearrangement joins TRBV28 to TRBJ2-7; D might be TRBD1 or TRBD2, each matching 5 bases. CDR1 is MDHEN, CDR2 SYDVKM, per germline. V was trimmed by 6 bases and J by 0 bases, leaving 15 bases between them. The CDR3 spans 15 residues. The DNA of the CDR3 is TGTGCCAGCAGAGGTATGGGACCCGACTCCTACGAGCAGTACTTC. Its protein product is CASRGMGPDSYEQYF.

This clonotype has a handful of counts. V usage is TRBV5-1 and J usage is TRBJ1-1; a weak D match, TRBD1 (6 bases). Germline lookup yields CDR1 SGHRS and CDR2 YFSETQ. CDR3 length: 14 residues. V lost 0 bases to trimming and J lost 5 bases, with 11 bases between them. The CDR3 bases are TGCGCCAGCAGCTTGGCCTTAGGGGGAACTGAAGCTTTCTTT. Translating it yields CASSLALGGTEAFF.

This rearrangement joins TRBV6-1 to TRBJ2-7; 10 positions match TRBD2. Trimming took 5 bases from V and 7 from J; bases not matched to a gene: 8. Per germline, CDR1 MNHNS and CDR2 SASEGT. The CDR3 has 14 residues. The CDR3 loop reads CASSPGTSVKEQYF. The CDR3 DNA sequence: TGTGCCAGCAGTCCTGGGACTAGCGTCAAGGAGCAGTACTTC.

This clonotype was counted a few times. The V gene is TRBV6-1, the J gene TRBJ2-5, with D unresolved. CDR3 length: 14 residues. The ends were cut back, 5 bases at V and 5 bases at J, with 15 bases in the middle. Germline CDR1 reads MNHNS; CDR2 reads SASEGT. The DNA of the CDR3 is TGTGCCAGCAGTCGAGATCTCACACCGGAGACCCAGTACTTC. As protein: CASSRDLTPETQYF.

This clonotype was seen a handful of times. This chain links TRBV27 with TRBJ2-1; TRBD2 agrees at 9 bases. This CDR3 comprises 16 residues. Germline values: CDR1 MNHEY, CDR2 SMNVEV (reference sequence). With V trimmed by 6 bases and J by 0 bases, 6 bases remained unmatched. The CDR3 sequence is CASSSLAGRSYNEQFF. CDR3 sequence (DNA): TGTGCCAGCAGCTCCCTAGCGGGGCGCTCCTACAATGAGCAGTTCTTC.

The chain combines TRBV12-3 or TRBV12-4 with TRBJ1-2; D possibly corresponds to TRBD1 (6 bases). The CDR3 spans 13 residues. With 1 base removed from V and 7 bases from J, the gap between germline ends came to 10 bases. The CDR3 coding sequence is TGTGCCAGCAGTTTAGACAGGGAAGTTGGCTACACCTTC. Amino acid sequence: CASSLDREVGYTF.

The J gene is TRBJ2-3, the V gene TRBV7-9; TRBD2 matches at 7 bases. J gave up 4 bases and V 1 base, and 8 bases lay outside the gene matches. Germline V gene sequence: CDR1 SEHNR, CDR2 FQNEAQ (reference sequence). The CDR3 is 16 residues long. The CDR3: CASSLVPREEADTQYF. The CDR3 nucleotides read TGTGCCAGCAGCTTAGTCCCCCGGGAGGAGGCAGATACGCAGTATTTT.

The chain carries TRBV29-1 and TRBJ2-3, with D hard to call. The CDR3 loop spans 13 amino acids. Looked up from germline, CDR1 is SQVTM and CDR2 is ANQGSEA. V was pared by 3 bases and J by 0 bases, with 7 bases between. CDR3 nucleotides: TGCAGCGTTGAGCCCCCTAGCACAGATACGCAGTATTTT. Its protein product is CSVEPPSTDTQYF.

The V and J genes are TRBV5-5 and TRBJ1-1; no reliable D call. Germline V gives CDR1 SGHKS, CDR2 YYEKEE (reference sequence). The CDR3 loop spans 17 amino acids. V lost 4 bases, J lost 4 bases, and 23 bases lay in between. In nucleotides, the CDR3 is TGTGCCAGCAGCCGGCAACCAGGTTCGGGCGTGGGCACTGAAGCTTTCTTT. Protein sequence: CASSRQPGSGVGTEAFF.

This clonotype was counted between two and nine times. The rearrangement links TRBV4-2 to TRBJ2-5; 10 positions match TRBD2. The length of the CDR3 is 17 residues. CDR1 and CDR2 (germline): LGHNA, YNFKEQ. V was clipped by 0 bases and J by 3 bases; unmatched bases: 7. The CDR3 DNA reads TGTGCCAGCAGCCAAGAGCTAAGAGCGGGAGGGAAAGAGACCCAGTACTTC. Encoded protein: CASSQELRAGGKETQYF.

The chain couples TRBV29-1 to TRBJ1-1; TRBD1 is a possible D gene (6 bases). In germline, CDR1 is SQVTM, CDR2 ANQGSEA. The germline V and J ends were trimmed by 6 bases and 0 bases, with 14 bases remaining between them. This CDR3 spans 14 amino acids. CDR3 bases: TGCAGCGTGCATAGGGACAACATGAACACTGAAGCTTTCTTT. Translation: CSVHRDNMNTEAFF.

This clonotype was detected only a few times. The V and J genes are TRBV7-9 and TRBJ2-3, with TRBD1 identical over 7 bases. CDR1 is SEHNR, CDR2 FQNEAQ, per germline (reference sequence). CDR3 length: 15 amino acids. The V and J ends lost 5 bases and 3 bases, in that order; junction bases with no gene match: 8. CDR3 region: CASSLIGGATDTQYF. The CDR3 DNA reads as TGTGCCAGCAGCCTAATAGGGGGCGCGACAGATACGCAGTATTTT.